This TCR beta chain was sequenced for a study of regulatory T cells in long-lasting Graves disease. Study-wide results and caveats: New patients shared 800 to 1,000 public clonotypes, fewer than the 2,500 to 3,500 shared by persistent patients. Limited samples may have lowered accuracy.

Time point noted: persistent/refractory GD, antithyroid drugs over 5 years with positive TRAb. RNA isolated from PBMCs was used to make the TCR library. This clonotype has more than one count but fewer than ten. Its specificity is unknown. Library construction for TCR beta used iRepertoire HTBI primers and Arm-PCR of CDR3 regions. Using its own MiXCR run on the multiplex PCR reads, TCRdb lists one record per CDR3 protein. The sample comprises about 660,000 distinct CDR3 sequences, 30% of which are singletons, and about two fifths rests with the top ten. Sequencing was performed on peripheral blood mononuclear cells (PBMCs), taken when the disease was refractory, from a patient treated with antithyroid drugs. This receptor was identified in a female donor with Graves disease.

The CDR3 spells CSARIGWTVEAFF. The CDR3 DNA reads TGCAGTGCTAGAATCGGGTGGACAGTTGAAGCTTTCTTT. The rearrangement uses TRBV20-1 and TRBJ1-1, with D tentatively TRBD1 (6 bases). This CDR3 spans 13 amino acids. CDR1 and CDR2 (germline): DFQATT, SNEGSKA (reference sequence). Deletions cut 2 bases from V and 7 bases from J, with 14 bases between.